The 16 T cell receptor beta chains listed next were all sequenced from one sample in a study of blood T cell repertoires in COVID-19. Sequencing used immunoSEQ multiplex PCR; TCRdb keeps in-frame clones, though not all of them. Altogether 270,000 or so clones are present, approximately 81% being singletons, with the ten largest covering 3.1%. The sample was peripheral blood. Receptor source: a woman under 30 with acute or convalescent COVID-19.

This sequence joins TRBV27 and TRBJ2-7, with TRBD1 matching over 7 bases. CDR3 size: 15 residues. The germline gives CDR1 MNHEY, CDR2 SMNVEV (reference sequence). V lost 2 bases to trimming and J lost 3 bases; unmatched junction nucleotides: 7. CDR3 in DNA: TGTGCCAGCAGTTTAAAGCAGGGGGAAAACTACGAGCAGTACTTC. As protein: CASSLKQGENYEQYF.

J is TRBJ1-2 and V is TRBV30; D unresolved. CDR1 GTSNPN and CDR2 SVGIG come from the germline V gene (reference sequence). The CDR3 is made up of 13 amino acids. The V gene lost 0 bases and the J gene lost 4 bases, with 9 bases spanning the gap. The DNA for the CDR3 is TGTGCCTGGAGTGTGGTCAGAAGCTATGGCTACACCTTC. Its protein is CAWSVVRSYGYTF.

The genes are TRBV30 and TRBJ2-5; 10 bases are shared with TRBD2. Germline V gives CDR1 GTSNPN, CDR2 SVGIG (reference sequence). J was trimmed by 3 bases and V by 0 bases; bases with no gene match: 7. The CDR3 extends over 16 amino acids. The CDR3 bases are TGTGCCTGGAGTGTAAGTCGAAGCGGGAGGGAAGAGACCCAGTACTTC. This translates into CAWSVSRSGREETQYF. The full variable domain, rest sourced from reference TRBV30 and TRBJ2-5, is SQTIHQWPATLVQPVGSPLSLECTVEGTSNPNLYWYRQAAGRGLQLLFYSVGIGQISSEVPQNLSASRPQDRQFILSSKKLLLSDSGFYLCAWSVSRSGREETQYFGPGTRLLVL.

The chain links TRBV6-2 or TRBV6-3 to TRBJ1-2; D remains ambiguous. Trimming cost V 3 bases and J 1 base, with 18 bases left between them. The CDR3 runs to 17 residues. The germline CDR1 and CDR2 sequences are MNHEY and SVGEGT. In DNA form, the CDR3 reads TGTGCCAGCAGTTATCCGAGCTCTACCGGTGTTAACTATGGCTACACCTTC. This translates into CASSYPSSTGVNYGYTF.

V gene TRBV18 combines with J gene TRBJ1-4; D perhaps matches TRBD1 (5 bases). This CDR3 comprises 13 residues. Germline V gene sequence: CDR1 KGHSH, CDR2 LQKENI. Trimming left V 0 bases short and J 17 bases short, with 16 bases between. The CDR3 is CASSPPSGVTSFF. CDR3 bases: TGTGCCAGCTCACCACCGTCGGGGGTAACGTCTTTTTTT.

The rearrangement uses TRBV4-3 and TRBJ2-6; 9 positions match TRBD2. Germline V gene sequence: CDR1 LGHNA, CDR2 YSLEER. The CDR3 length is 19 residues. J lost 3 bases, V lost 0 bases, and 9 bases had no gene match. CDR3 region: CASSQEEGGRAYGANVLTF. In nucleotides, the CDR3 is TGCGCCAGCAGCCAAGAAGAGGGCGGGAGGGCCTATGGGGCCAACGTCCTGACTTTC.

This chain uses TRBV12-3 or TRBV12-4 with TRBJ2-7; D might be TRBD2 (5 bases). CDR3 length: 13 residues. Trimming left V 4 bases short and J 2 bases short, with 9 bases between. The CDR3 protein is CASSSERTYEQYF. CDR3 nucleotides: TGTGCCAGCAGTTCCGAGCGGACCTACGAGCAGTACTTC.

This chain joins TRBV5-6 and TRBJ2-3; 7 bases are shared with TRBD2. V was pared by 6 bases and J by 0 bases, with 7 bases of the junction left unmatched. The germline V gene encodes CDR1 SGHDT and CDR2 YYEEEE. The CDR3 length is 15 residues. CDR3 sequence reads: CASIERDRSTDTQYF. The CDR3 nucleotides are TGTGCCAGCATAGAGCGGGACCGGAGCACAGATACGCAGTATTTT.

V gene TRBV27 combines with J gene TRBJ1-6, with 7 bases that match TRBD1. The CDR3 has 19 residues. V was pared by 3 bases and J by 4 bases, with 15 bases of the junction left unmatched. The V gene's germline CDR1 is MNHEY and CDR2 SMNVEV (reference sequence). CDR3 in amino acids: CASSLSRDRRGPYNSPLHF. CDR3 nucleotide sequence: TGTGCCAGCAGTTTGTCTCGGGACAGACGGGGGCCTTATAATTCACCCCTCCACTTT.

The chain couples TRBV10-2 to TRBJ2-7; 8 positions match TRBD2. Trimming removed 3 bases from V and 6 bases from J; junction bases left unmatched: 7. This CDR3 has 14 amino acids. The germline V gene encodes CDR1 WSHSY and CDR2 SAAADI. The CDR3 DNA sequence: TGCGCCAGCAGTGAAGGCGGGAGGTCACCCGAGCAGTACTTC. Protein: CASSEGGRSPEQYF.

V is TRBV24-1 and J is TRBJ1-2; no definite D call. This CDR3 spans 14 amino acids. The V and J ends lost 1 base and 8 bases respectively, with 13 bases between them. The V gene's germline CDR1 is KGHDR and CDR2 SFDVKD. The CDR3 sequence: CATSDFPVSQGYTF. In DNA, the CDR3 is TGTGCCACCAGTGATTTCCCCGTGTCACAAGGCTACACCTTC.

This chain uses TRBV7-8 with TRBJ1-1; no clear D. This CDR3 contains 16 residues. CDR1 SGHVS and CDR2 FQNEAQ come from the germline V gene. Trimming shortened V by 1 base and J by 1 base, and 13 bases separated the two germline ends. CDR3 coding DNA: TGTGCCAGCAGCTTAGTCGGTGTTCCGGGGAACACTGAAGCTTTCTTT. Amino acid sequence: CASSLVGVPGNTEAFF.

The chain is built from TRBV6-6 and TRBJ2-2; 9 nucleotides agree with TRBD2. This CDR3 contains 16 residues. The J segment lost 0 bases and the V segment lost 5 bases, leaving 4 bases of the junction unmatched. Germline CDR1 MNHNY, CDR2 SVGAGI (reference sequence). The CDR3 sequence is CASSTRLAANTGELFF. CDR3 nucleotide sequence: TGTGCCAGCAGTACCCGACTAGCGGCGAACACCGGGGAGCTGTTTTTT.

The V gene is TRBV29-1, the J gene TRBJ1-2; D may be TRBD1 (6 bases). Germline lookup yields CDR1 SQVTM and CDR2 ANQGSEA. V shed 6 bases and J shed 5 bases, with 16 bases lying between them. The CDR3 is made up of 13 amino acids. In DNA form, the CDR3 reads TGCAGCGTGGCTTCGGACAGCGCATATGGCTACACCTTC. Protein sequence: CSVASDSAYGYTF.

The V call is TRBV25-1, the J call TRBJ2-2; TRBD2 agrees at 13 bases. The CDR3 has 16 amino acids. Germline V gene data show CDR1 as MGHDK and CDR2 as SYGVNS. Germline trimming cut 10 bases from V and 1 base from J; bases unmatched to any gene: 6. CDR3 sequence: CATQGLAGRNTGELFF. CDR3 in DNA: TGTGCCACACAGGGACTAGCGGGACGGAACACCGGGGAGCTGTTTTTT.

The CDR3 nucleotides are TGTGCCAGTAGTTCGGGAGGCGGGGGGGAGCAGTACTTC. Translated: CASSSGGGGEQYF. This chain connects TRBV19 to TRBJ2-7, with 8 bases aligning to TRBD2. The CDR3 runs to 13 residues. The germline gives CDR1 LNHDA, CDR2 SQIVND (reference sequence). Trimming removed 5 bases from V and 7 bases from J; junction bases left unmatched: 7.